This paragraph covers one TCR beta chain sequence. What it recognizes is unknown. V dropped 5 bases and J dropped 4 bases, with 9 bases sitting between them. The CDR3 sequence is 13 residues long. Germline-derived CDR1 and CDR2 are SGHRS and YFSETQ. The data were produced by immunoSEQ multiplex PCR, yet TCRdb's version contains in-frame clones alone and is incomplete. Of tens of thousands of clones in the sample, 83% were seen once. The data were taken from a study of T cell responses to AZD1222 COVID-19 vaccine. General study points: Spike-specific TCR repertoires showed rising breadth and depth after two AZD1222 doses.

The V gene is TRBV5-1, the J gene TRBJ1-4; no clear D gene. This specimen was peripheral blood, taken on day 0 of AZD1222 vaccination. The receptor was derived from an adult in good health. For the CDR3, the DNA is TGCGCCAGCAGACCGGGAATTAATGAAAAACTGTTTTTT. It codes for CASRPGINEKLFF.